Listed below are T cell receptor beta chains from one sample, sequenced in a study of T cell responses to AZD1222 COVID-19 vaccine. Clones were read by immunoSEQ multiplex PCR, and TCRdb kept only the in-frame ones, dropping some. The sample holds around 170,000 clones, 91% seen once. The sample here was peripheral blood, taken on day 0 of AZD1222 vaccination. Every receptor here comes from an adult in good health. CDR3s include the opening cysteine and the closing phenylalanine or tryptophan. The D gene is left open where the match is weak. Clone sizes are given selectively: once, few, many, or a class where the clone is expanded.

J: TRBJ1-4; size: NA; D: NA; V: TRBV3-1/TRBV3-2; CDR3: CASSQEARRCEKLFF; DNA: TGTGCCAGCAGCCAAGAGGCCAGGAGGTGCGAAAAACTGTTTTTT
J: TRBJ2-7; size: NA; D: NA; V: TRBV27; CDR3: CASSTRQAFMGEQYF; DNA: TGTGCCAGCAGTACTCGACAGGCGTTTATGGGGGAGCAGTACTTC
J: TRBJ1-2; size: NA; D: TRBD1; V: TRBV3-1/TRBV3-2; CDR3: CASSQGTGGYGYTF; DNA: TGTGCCAGCAGCCAAGGGACAGGGGGCTATGGCTACACCTTC
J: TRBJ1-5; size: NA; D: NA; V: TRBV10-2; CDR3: CASCPSPRQPQHF; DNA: TGCGCCAGTTGCCCAAGCCCCAGACAGCCCCAGCATTTT
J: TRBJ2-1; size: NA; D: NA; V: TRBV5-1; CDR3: CASIPGGSSSYNEQFF; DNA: TGCGCCAGCATCCCCGGAGGCTCGAGCTCCTACAATGAGCAGTTCTTC
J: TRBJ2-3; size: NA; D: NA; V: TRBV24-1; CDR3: CATSAYSKDTQYF; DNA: TGTGCCACCAGTGCATACTCGAAAGATACGCAGTATTTT
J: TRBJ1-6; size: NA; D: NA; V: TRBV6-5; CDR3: CASKRDGSNSPLHF; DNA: TGTGCCAGCAAGCGGGACGGCTCTAATTCACCCCTCCACTTT
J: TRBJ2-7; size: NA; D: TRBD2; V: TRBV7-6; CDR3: CASSPRGLAGGSSYEQYF; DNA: TGTGCCAGCAGTCCACGGGGACTAGCGGGAGGGAGCTCCTACGAGCAGTACTTC
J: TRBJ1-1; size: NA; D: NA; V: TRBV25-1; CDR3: CASSEAGRTEAFF; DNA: TGTGCCAGCAGTGAAGCCGGACGTACTGAAGCTTTCTTT
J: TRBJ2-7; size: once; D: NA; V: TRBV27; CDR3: CASKGNYEQYF; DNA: TGTGCCAGCAAAGGGAACTACGAGCAGTACTTC
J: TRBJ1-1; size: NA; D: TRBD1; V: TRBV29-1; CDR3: CSAGTVPWAEAFF; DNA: TGCAGCGCAGGGACAGTCCCTTGGGCTGAAGCTTTCTTT
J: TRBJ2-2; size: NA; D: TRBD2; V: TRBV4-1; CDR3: CASSQGLAGVSGELFF; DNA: TGCGCCAGCAGCCAAGGACTAGCGGGAGTTTCCGGGGAGCTGTTTTTT
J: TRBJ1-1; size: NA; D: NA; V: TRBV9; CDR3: CASSVGTDMNTEAFF; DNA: TGTGCCAGCAGCGTAGGGACGGATATGAACACTGAAGCTTTCTTT